The clone carrying this T cell receptor (beta chain) was observed once. Profiling relied on immunoSEQ multiplex PCR, and the TCRdb table lists in-frame clones only, not all of them. The sample carries around 48,000 clones, 30% to 40% recorded once. This CDR3 has 15 amino acids. Trimming pared 0 bases from V and 4 bases from J, leaving 9 bases between. CDR1 is MNHNS and CDR2 is SASEGT in the germline V gene. This sample stems from a study of tumour-infiltrating T cells in Burkitt lymphoma. The overall study: Overall and progression-free survival were predicted by productive clonality.

This TCR was recovered from a human donor with Burkitt lymphoma. Sequencing was carried out using tumor tissue. The chain couples TRBV6-1 to TRBJ2-2, with D perhaps given as TRBD1 or TRBD2 (5 bases each). CDR3 DNA sequence: TGTGCCAGCAGTGAAGCGGGGACGGGCACCGGGGAGCTGTTTTTT. Translated: CASSEAGTGTGELFF.